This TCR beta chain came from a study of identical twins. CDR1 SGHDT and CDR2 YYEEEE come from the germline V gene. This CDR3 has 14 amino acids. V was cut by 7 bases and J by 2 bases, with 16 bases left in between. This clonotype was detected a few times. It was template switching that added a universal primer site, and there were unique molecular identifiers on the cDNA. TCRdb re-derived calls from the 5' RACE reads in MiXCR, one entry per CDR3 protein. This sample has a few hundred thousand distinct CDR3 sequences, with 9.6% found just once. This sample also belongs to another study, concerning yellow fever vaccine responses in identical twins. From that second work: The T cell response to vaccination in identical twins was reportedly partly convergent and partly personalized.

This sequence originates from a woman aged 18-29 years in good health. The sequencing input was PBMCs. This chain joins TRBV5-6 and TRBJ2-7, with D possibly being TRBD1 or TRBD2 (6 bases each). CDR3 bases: TGTGCCAGCCGGCTTGGGGGGCCTGCCTACGAGCAGTACTTC. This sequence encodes CASRLGGPAYEQYF.